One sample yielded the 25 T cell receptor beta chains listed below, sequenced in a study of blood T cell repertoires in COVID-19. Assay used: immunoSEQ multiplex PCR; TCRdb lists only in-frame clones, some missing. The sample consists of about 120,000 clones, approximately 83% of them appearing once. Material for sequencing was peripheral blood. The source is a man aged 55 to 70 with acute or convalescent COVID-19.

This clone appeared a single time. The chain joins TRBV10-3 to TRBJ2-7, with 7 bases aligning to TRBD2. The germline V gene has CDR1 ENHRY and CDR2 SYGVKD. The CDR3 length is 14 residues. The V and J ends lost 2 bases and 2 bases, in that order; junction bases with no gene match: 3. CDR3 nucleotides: TGTGCCATCAGTGAGGGGACTAACACCTACGAGCAGTACTTC. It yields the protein CAISEGTNTYEQYF.

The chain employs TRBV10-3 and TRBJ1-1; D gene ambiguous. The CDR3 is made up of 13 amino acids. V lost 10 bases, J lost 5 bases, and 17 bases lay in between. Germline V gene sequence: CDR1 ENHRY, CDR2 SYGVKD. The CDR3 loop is CATGSMEETEAFF. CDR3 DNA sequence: TGTGCCACCGGCTCGATGGAGGAAACTGAAGCTTTCTTT.

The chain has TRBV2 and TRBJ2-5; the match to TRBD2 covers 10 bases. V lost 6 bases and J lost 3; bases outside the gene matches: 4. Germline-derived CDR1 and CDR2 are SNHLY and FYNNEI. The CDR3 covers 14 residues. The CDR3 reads CASSRTSGKETQYF. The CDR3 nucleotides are TGTGCCAGCAGCCGGACTAGCGGAAAAGAGACCCAGTACTTC.

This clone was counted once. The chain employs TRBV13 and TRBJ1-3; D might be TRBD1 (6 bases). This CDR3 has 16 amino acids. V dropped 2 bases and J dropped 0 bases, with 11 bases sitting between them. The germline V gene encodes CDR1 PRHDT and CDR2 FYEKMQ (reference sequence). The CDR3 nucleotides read TGTGCCAGCAGCTTACAGGGGATGTACTCTGGAAACACCATATATTTT. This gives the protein CASSLQGMYSGNTIYF.

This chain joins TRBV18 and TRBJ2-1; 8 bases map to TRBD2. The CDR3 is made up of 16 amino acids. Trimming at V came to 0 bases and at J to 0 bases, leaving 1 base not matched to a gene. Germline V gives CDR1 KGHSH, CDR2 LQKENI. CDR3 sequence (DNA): TGTGCCAGCTCACCACCGAGCGGGAGCTCCTACAATGAGCAGTTCTTC. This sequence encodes CASSPPSGSSYNEQFF.

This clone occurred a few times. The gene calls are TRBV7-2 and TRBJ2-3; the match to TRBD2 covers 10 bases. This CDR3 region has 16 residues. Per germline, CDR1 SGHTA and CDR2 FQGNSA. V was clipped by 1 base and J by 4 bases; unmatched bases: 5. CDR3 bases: TGTGCCAGCAGCTTAGGAGGAGCGGGAGGGCCAGATACGCAGTATTTT. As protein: CASSLGGAGGPDTQYF.

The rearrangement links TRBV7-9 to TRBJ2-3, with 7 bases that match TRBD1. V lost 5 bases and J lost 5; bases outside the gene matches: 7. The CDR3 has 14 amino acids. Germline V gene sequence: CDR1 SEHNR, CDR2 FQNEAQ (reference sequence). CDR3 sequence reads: CASSPRQGQDTQYF. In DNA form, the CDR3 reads TGTGCCAGCAGCCCCCGACAGGGACAAGATACGCAGTATTTT.

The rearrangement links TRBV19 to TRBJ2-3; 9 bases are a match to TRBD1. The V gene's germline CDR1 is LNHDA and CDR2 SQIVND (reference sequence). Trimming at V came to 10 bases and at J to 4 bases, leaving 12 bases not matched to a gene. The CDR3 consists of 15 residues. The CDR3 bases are TGTGCCACGAACAGGGGGACAGGGTTTGCAGATACGCAGTATTTT. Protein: CATNRGTGFADTQYF.

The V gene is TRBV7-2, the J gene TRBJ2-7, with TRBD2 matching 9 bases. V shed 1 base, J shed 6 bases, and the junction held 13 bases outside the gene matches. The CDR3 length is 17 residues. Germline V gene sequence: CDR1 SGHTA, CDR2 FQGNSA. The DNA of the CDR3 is TGTGCCAGCAGCTTAGGGACTTTAGCGGGAGTGATCCTCGAGCAGTACTTC. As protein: CASSLGTLAGVILEQYF.

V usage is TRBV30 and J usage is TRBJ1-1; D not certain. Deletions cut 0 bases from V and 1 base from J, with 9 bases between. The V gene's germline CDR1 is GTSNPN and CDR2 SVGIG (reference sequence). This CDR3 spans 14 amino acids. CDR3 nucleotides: TGTGCCTGGAGTGTAGGAACAGCGAACACTGAAGCTTTCTTT. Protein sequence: CAWSVGTANTEAFF.

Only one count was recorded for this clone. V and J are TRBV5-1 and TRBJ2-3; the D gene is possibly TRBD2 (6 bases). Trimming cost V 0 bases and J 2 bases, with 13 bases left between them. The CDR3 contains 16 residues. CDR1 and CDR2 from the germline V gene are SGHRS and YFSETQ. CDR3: CASSLVNPGLTDTQYF. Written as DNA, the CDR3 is TGCGCCAGCAGCTTGGTCAATCCGGGACTCACAGATACGCAGTATTTT.

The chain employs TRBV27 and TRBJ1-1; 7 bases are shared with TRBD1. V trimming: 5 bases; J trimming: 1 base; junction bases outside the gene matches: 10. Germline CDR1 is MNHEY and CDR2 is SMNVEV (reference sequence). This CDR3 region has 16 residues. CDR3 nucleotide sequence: TGTGCCAGCAGTGCCCGGAGGACAGGTTGGAACACTGAAGCTTTCTTT. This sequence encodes CASSARRTGWNTEAFF.

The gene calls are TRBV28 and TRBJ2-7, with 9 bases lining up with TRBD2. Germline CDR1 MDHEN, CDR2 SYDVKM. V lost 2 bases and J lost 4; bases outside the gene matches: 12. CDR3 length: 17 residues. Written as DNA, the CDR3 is TGTGCCAGCAGTTTACCTACCCGGGGACTAGCTGATTACGAGCAGTACTTC. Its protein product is CASSLPTRGLADYEQYF. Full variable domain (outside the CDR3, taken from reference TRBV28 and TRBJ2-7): DVKVTQSSRYLVKRTGEKVFLECVQDMDHENMFWYRQDPGLGLRLIYFSYDVKMKEKGDIPEGYSVSREKKERFSLILESASTNQTSMYLCASSLPTRGLADYEQYFGPGTRLTVT.

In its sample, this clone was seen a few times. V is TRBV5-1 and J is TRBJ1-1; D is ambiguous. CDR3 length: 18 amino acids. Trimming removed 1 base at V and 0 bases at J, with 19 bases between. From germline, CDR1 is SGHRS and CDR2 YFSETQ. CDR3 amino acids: CASSLTLRVAIMNTEAFF. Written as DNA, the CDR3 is TGCGCCAGCAGCTTGACCCTAAGGGTAGCGATAATGAACACTGAAGCTTTCTTT. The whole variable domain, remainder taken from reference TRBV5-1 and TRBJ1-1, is KAGVTQTPRYLIKTRGQQVTLSCSPISGHRSVSWYQQTPGQGLQFLFEYFSETQRNKGNFPGRFSGRQFSNSRSEMNVSTLELGDSALYLCASSLTLRVAIMNTEAFFGQGTRLTVV.

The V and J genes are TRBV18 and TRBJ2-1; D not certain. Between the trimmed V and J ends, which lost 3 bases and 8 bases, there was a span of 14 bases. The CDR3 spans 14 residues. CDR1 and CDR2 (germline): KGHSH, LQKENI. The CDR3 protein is CASSPDGSRDEQFF. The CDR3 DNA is TGTGCCAGCTCACCCGACGGGTCTAGAGATGAGCAGTTCTTC.

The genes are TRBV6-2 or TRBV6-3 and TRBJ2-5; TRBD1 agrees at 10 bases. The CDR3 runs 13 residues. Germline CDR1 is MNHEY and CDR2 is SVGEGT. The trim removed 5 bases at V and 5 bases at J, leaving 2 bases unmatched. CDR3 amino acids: CASSDRGPETQYF. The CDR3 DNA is TGTGCCAGCAGTGACAGGGGGCCTGAGACCCAGTACTTC.

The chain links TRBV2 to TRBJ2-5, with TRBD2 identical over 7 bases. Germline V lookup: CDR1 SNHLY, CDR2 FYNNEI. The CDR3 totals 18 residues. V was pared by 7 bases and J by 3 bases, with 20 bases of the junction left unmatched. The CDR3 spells CASTTSTKTSRGEETQYF. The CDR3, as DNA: TGTGCCAGCACCACTTCTACCAAGACTAGCCGGGGGGAAGAGACCCAGTACTTC.

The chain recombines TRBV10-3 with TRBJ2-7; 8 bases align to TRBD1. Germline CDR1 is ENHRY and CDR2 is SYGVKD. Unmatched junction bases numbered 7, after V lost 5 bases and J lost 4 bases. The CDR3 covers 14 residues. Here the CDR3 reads CAISQRQGRYEQYF. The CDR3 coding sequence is TGTGCCATCAGTCAACGACAGGGGAGGTACGAGCAGTACTTC.

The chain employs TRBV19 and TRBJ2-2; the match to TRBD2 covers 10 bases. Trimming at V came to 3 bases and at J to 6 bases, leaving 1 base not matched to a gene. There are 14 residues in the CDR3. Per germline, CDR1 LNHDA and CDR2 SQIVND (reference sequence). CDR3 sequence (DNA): TGTGCCAGTAGTATGGGACTAGCGTCCGGGGAGCTGTTTTTT. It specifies CASSMGLASGELFF.

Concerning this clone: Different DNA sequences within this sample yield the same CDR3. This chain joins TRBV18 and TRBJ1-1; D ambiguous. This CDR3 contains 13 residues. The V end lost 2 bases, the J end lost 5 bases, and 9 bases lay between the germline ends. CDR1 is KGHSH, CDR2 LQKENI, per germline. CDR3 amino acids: CASSPGQGTEAFF. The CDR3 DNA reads TGTGCCAGCTCACCAGGGCAAGGAACTGAAGCTTTCTTT.

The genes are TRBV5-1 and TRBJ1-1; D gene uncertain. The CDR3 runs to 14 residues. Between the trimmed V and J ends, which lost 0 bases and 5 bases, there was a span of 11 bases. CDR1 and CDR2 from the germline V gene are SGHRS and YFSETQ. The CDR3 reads CASSLGAANTEAFF. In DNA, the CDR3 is TGCGCCAGCAGCTTGGGTGCCGCGAATACTGAAGCTTTCTTT.

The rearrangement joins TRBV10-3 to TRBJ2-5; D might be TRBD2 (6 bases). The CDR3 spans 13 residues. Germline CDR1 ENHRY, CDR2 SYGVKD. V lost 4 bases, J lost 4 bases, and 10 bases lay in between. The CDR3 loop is CAISAQGGETQYF. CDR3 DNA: TGTGCCATCAGTGCCCAGGGAGGAGAGACCCAGTACTTC.

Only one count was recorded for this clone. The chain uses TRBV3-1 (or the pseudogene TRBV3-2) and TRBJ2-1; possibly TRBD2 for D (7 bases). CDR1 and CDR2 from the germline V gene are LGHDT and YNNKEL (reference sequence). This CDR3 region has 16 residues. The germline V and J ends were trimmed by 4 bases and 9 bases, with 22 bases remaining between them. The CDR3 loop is CASSPSGGGRYSEQFF. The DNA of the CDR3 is TGTGCCAGCAGCCCCTCTGGGGGCGGGAGATATAGTGAGCAGTTCTTC.

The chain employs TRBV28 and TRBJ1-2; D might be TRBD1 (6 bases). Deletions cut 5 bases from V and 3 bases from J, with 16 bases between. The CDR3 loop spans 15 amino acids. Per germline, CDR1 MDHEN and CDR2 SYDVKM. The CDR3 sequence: CASSPSGAADYGYTF. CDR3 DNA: TGTGCCAGCAGTCCCTCAGGGGCGGCGGACTATGGCTACACCTTC.

The CDR3 is CASTSGAPSTDTQYF. The CDR3 nucleotides are TGCGCCAGCACTTCAGGGGCCCCTAGCACAGATACGCAGTATTTT. The rearrangement joins TRBV5-1 to TRBJ2-3, with TRBD1 as a possible D gene (6 bases). This CDR3 is 15 amino acids long. Per the germline V gene, CDR1 is SGHRS and CDR2 is YFSETQ. V lost 6 bases and J 0 bases, leaving 14 bases between the germline ends.